What follows are 16 T cell receptor beta chains derived from one specimen sequenced in a study of blood T cell repertoires in COVID-19. Assay: immunoSEQ multiplex PCR; the TCRdb copy retains only in-frame clones and omits some. This table holds about 480,000 clones, 85% to 90% found once. Sequenced sample: peripheral blood. The origin of the receptors is a woman in her forties or fifties with COVID-19, enrolled during active disease.

This chain joins TRBV11-3 and TRBJ1-3, with 9 nucleotides matching TRBD1. The CDR3 contains 16 residues. V gave up 0 bases and J gave up 4 bases; unmatched junction bases: 4. Germline values: CDR1 SGHNT, CDR2 YENEEA. Here the CDR3 reads CASSLDDRGSGNTIYF. In DNA, the CDR3 is TGTGCCAGCAGCTTAGATGACAGGGGGTCCGGAAACACCATATATTTT.

This clone appeared a single time. V usage is TRBV19 and J usage is TRBJ2-7; 9 bases match TRBD1. Trimming took 6 bases from V and 3 from J; bases not matched to a gene: 6. Germline V gene sequence: CDR1 LNHDA, CDR2 SQIVND (reference sequence). The CDR3 contains 14 residues. The CDR3 region is CASSAGTGNYEQYF. The CDR3, as DNA: TGTGCCAGTAGCGCCGGGACAGGGAACTACGAGCAGTACTTC. The variable domain in full, completed from reference TRBV19 and TRBJ2-7, reads DGGITQSPKYLFRKEGQNVTLSCEQNLNHDAMYWYRQDPGQGLRLIYYSQIVNDFQKGDIAEGYSVSREKKESFPLTVTSAQKNPTAFYLCASSAGTGNYEQYFGPGTRLTVT.

V and J are TRBV2 and TRBJ1-1; possibly TRBD1 for D (6 bases). Germline-derived CDR1 and CDR2 are SNHLY and FYNNEI. The V gene lost 3 bases and the J gene lost 11 bases, with 16 bases spanning the gap. The CDR3 loop spans 13 amino acids. This CDR3 reads CASSEDSSIMAFF. CDR3 DNA: TGTGCCAGCAGTGAGGACAGTTCGATTATGGCTTTCTTT.

The chain is built from TRBV20-1 and TRBJ1-2, with 7 bases lining up with TRBD1. Trimming cost V 3 bases and J 2 bases; bases outside gene matches: 12. This CDR3 spans 16 amino acids. Per the germline V gene, CDR1 is DFQATT and CDR2 is SNEGSKA (reference sequence). CDR3: CSASKPGGLGNYGYTF. Written as DNA, the CDR3 is TGCAGTGCTAGTAAGCCAGGGGGACTTGGGAACTATGGCTACACCTTC.

The V gene is TRBV19, the J gene TRBJ1-3; a possible D gene is TRBD1 (6 bases). Trimming removed 7 bases from V and 2 bases from J, with 12 bases in between. CDR3 length: 14 amino acids. Germline loops: CDR1 LNHDA, CDR2 SQIVND (reference sequence). CDR3 region: CASTPDSTGNTIYF. The CDR3 region has the DNA TGTGCCAGTACCCCGGACAGTACTGGAAACACCATATATTTT.

The chain joins TRBV12-3 or TRBV12-4 to TRBJ2-3; D may be TRBD1 (6 bases). V lost 5 bases to trimming and J lost 8 bases, with 11 bases between them. The CDR3 has 12 residues. The CDR3 sequence is CASSQGWGTQYF. The CDR3 region has the DNA TGTGCCAGCAGTCAGGGGTGGGGTACGCAGTATTTT.

This clone was detected once. The V gene is TRBV5-4, the J gene TRBJ1-4; the D gene is possibly TRBD1 (5 bases). With 0 bases removed from V and 4 bases from J, the gap between germline ends came to 7 bases. The V gene's germline CDR1 is SGHNT and CDR2 YYREEE (reference sequence). The CDR3 has 14 residues. The CDR3 spells CASSLGGVNEKLFF. Written as DNA, the CDR3 is TGTGCCAGCAGCTTGGGGGGCGTTAATGAAAAACTGTTTTTT.

The J gene is TRBJ1-5, the V gene TRBV19; tentatively, D is TRBD1 (6 bases). The germline V gene has CDR1 LNHDA and CDR2 SQIVND (reference sequence). The CDR3 extends over 19 amino acids. V was clipped by 1 base and J by 1 base, with 20 bases between them. CDR3 region: CASSIGRSGGRGSNQPQHF. Written as DNA, the CDR3 is TGTGCCAGTAGTATAGGGCGCTCGGGGGGCAGAGGGAGCAATCAGCCCCAGCATTTT.

The gene calls are TRBV5-1 and TRBJ1-2; tentative D call: TRBD1 (6 bases). V was shortened by 3 bases and J by 3 bases, with 12 bases between the two germline ends. There are 14 residues in the CDR3. The V gene's germline CDR1 is SGHRS and CDR2 YFSETQ. The chain's CDR3 is CASSSGGRDYGYTF. DNA for the CDR3: TGCGCCAGCAGCTCGGGGGGGCGCGACTATGGCTACACCTTC.

The sample holds one count of this clone. The chain employs TRBV5-6 and TRBJ2-3; D possibly corresponds to TRBD2 (6 bases). CDR3 length: 15 residues. The germline gives CDR1 SGHDT, CDR2 YYEEEE. Trimming took 4 bases from V and 4 from J, leaving 16 bases between them. Here the CDR3 reads CASSQGLTIADTQYF. In DNA form, the CDR3 reads TGTGCCAGCAGCCAGGGACTTACTATCGCAGATACGCAGTATTTT.

V and J are TRBV30 and TRBJ1-1; D unclear. V was pared by 4 bases and J by 1 base, with 4 bases between. The germline V gene encodes CDR1 GTSNPN and CDR2 SVGIG (reference sequence). The CDR3 spans 11 residues. CDR3 nucleotide sequence: TGTGCCTGGATCGGGAACACTGAAGCTTTCTTT. Encoded protein: CAWIGNTEAFF.

This chain connects TRBV27 to TRBJ1-1; the match to TRBD1 covers 7 bases. The CDR3 contains 13 residues. V was clipped by 3 bases and J by 10 bases; unmatched bases: 8. Germline CDR1 and CDR2: MNHEY and SMNVEV (reference sequence). The CDR3: CASSFSTGERAFF. Here the CDR3 DNA reads TGTGCCAGCAGTTTCTCTACAGGGGAAAGAGCTTTCTTT.

J is TRBJ1-2 and V is TRBV3-1 (or the pseudogene TRBV3-2), with 7 bases fitting TRBD1. Germline CDR1 and CDR2: LGHDT and YNNKEL (reference sequence). The trim removed 4 bases at V and 4 bases at J, leaving 12 bases unmatched. The CDR3 length is 16 residues. CDR3 sequence: CASSLLEIGQAYGYTF. CDR3 coding DNA: TGTGCCAGCAGCCTTCTAGAGATAGGACAGGCCTATGGCTACACCTTC.

The genes are TRBV5-1 and TRBJ1-6; D ambiguous. CDR3 length equals 15 residues. V lost 2 bases to trimming and J lost 3 bases, with 9 bases between them. Germline loops: CDR1 SGHRS, CDR2 YFSETQ. CDR3 sequence reads: CASSLRRDYNSPLHF. The DNA for the CDR3 is TGCGCCAGCAGCTTAAGACGGGACTATAATTCACCCCTCCACTTT.

The chain carries TRBV5-6 and TRBJ1-2; the D gene is possibly TRBD1 (5 bases). CDR3 length equals 14 residues. The germline CDR1 and CDR2 sequences are SGHDT and YYEEEE. With 0 bases removed from V and 7 bases from J, the gap between germline ends came to 13 bases. The CDR3: CASSLEPTGGGYTF. For the CDR3, the DNA is TGTGCCAGCAGCTTGGAGCCAACCGGGGGTGGCTACACCTTC. Complete variable domain (other parts from reference TRBV5-6 and TRBJ1-2): DAGVTQSPTHLIKTRGQQVTLRCSPKSGHDTVSWYQQALGQGPQFIFQYYEEEERQRGNFPDRFSGHQFPNYSSELNVNALLLGDSALYLCASSLEPTGGGYTFGSGTRLTVV.

This chain connects TRBV20-1 to TRBJ1-1; D ambiguous. This CDR3 contains 12 residues. Trimming took off 3 bases at V and 1 base at J, with 6 bases between the two ends. Germline V gene sequence: CDR1 DFQATT, CDR2 SNEGSKA (reference sequence). The DNA of the CDR3 is TGCAGTGCTAGTAATAAGAACACTGAAGCTTTCTTT. Its translation: CSASNKNTEAFF.